This TCR beta chain is drawn from a study of blood T cell repertoires in COVID-19. The overall study: Acute and convalescent COVID-19 specimens originated in the United States, Italy and Spain. From T cells, B-cell-depleted T cells, or PBMCs came the material, which was cDNA or gDNA.

As originally analysed: How many nucleated cells were present was estimated from reference gene primer amplification. The data were produced by immunoSEQ multiplex PCR, yet TCRdb's version contains in-frame clones alone and is incomplete. V and J calls and clone size come straight from that table; D and trimming were deduced from the DNA. The table includes 500,000 or so clones, roughly 87% detected once. Trimming pared 3 bases from V and 1 base from J, leaving 12 bases between. Germline CDR1 and CDR2: GTSNPN and SVGIG (reference sequence). The CDR3 contains 14 residues. Cohort 3 donors counted as recovered after two negative PCRs, clearance, or resolved symptoms.

This sequence originates from a woman aged 18-35 years who had recovered from COVID-19. The sequencing input was PBMCs or T cells enriched from blood (not recorded which). This chain links TRBV30 with TRBJ1-1; unclear D gene. The CDR3 sequence is CAWSAVGQNTEAFF. CDR3 bases: TGTGCCTGGAGCGCCGTGGGCCAGAACACTGAAGCTTTCTTT.